The 20 T cell receptor beta chains presented below share a single source sample, sequenced in a study of cytomegalovirus exposure and HLA in healthy donors. The study ran its PCR with 60 Vbeta and 13 Jbeta primers. Here immunoSEQ multiplex PCR was the method, and the copy in TCRdb shows in-frame clones only, minus some. The sample includes around 180,000 clones, around four fifths of them seen just once. Sequencing was performed on PBMCs. The source of these receptors is a boy younger than 10 in good health and CMV-seronegative.

The rearrangement links TRBV9 to TRBJ1-2, with D perhaps TRBD1 (5 bases). Germline CDR1 is SGDLS and CDR2 is YYNGEE. Trimming shortened V by 0 bases and J by 8 bases, and 20 bases separated the two germline ends. This CDR3 region has 16 residues. CDR3: CASSVATSGSGGGYTF. In nucleotides, the CDR3 is TGTGCCAGCAGCGTAGCTACATCGGGGTCTGGGGGGGGCTACACCTTC.

The chain uses TRBV27 and TRBJ1-2; 10 bases fit TRBD1. Per the germline V gene, CDR1 is MNHEY and CDR2 is SMNVEV (reference sequence). Unmatched junction bases numbered 6, after V lost 4 bases and J lost 7 bases. CDR3 size: 14 residues. CDR3 amino acids: CASSSDRGVGGYTF. The CDR3 coding sequence is TGTGCCAGCAGTTCGGACAGGGGGGTGGGTGGCTACACCTTC.

The V and J genes are TRBV19 and TRBJ2-4, with 10 bases fitting TRBD1. The ends lost 5 bases at V and 7 bases at J; junction bases unmatched: 5. The germline V gene has CDR1 LNHDA and CDR2 SQIVND (reference sequence). The CDR3 runs 14 residues. Here the CDR3 DNA reads TGTGCCAGTAGTCCGCGACAGGGGGCGAACATTCAGTACTTC. This codes for CASSPRQGANIQYF.

This rearrangement joins TRBV7-9 to TRBJ2-5; 11 bases are a match to TRBD1. This CDR3 comprises 15 residues. CDR1 is SEHNR, CDR2 FQNEAQ, per germline (reference sequence). The ends lost 5 bases at V and 2 bases at J; junction bases unmatched: 4. The CDR3 DNA is TGTGCCAGCAGCCCCTGGGACAGGGGGCAAGAGACCCAGTACTTC. Translating it yields CASSPWDRGQETQYF.

The chain combines TRBV6-5 with TRBJ1-1; the match to TRBD1 covers 11 bases. The CDR3 has 14 residues. V trimming: 6 bases; J trimming: 4 bases; junction bases outside the gene matches: 4. Germline V gene lookup returns CDR1 MNHEY and CDR2 SVGAGI. CDR3 nucleotides: TGTGCCAGCAGAGGGACAGGGGGTTTCACTGAAGCTTTCTTT. The encoded protein is CASRGTGGFTEAFF.

This rearrangement joins TRBV10-3 to TRBJ2-5; 8 bases fit TRBD1. Germline-derived CDR1 and CDR2 are ENHRY and SYGVKD. The CDR3 length is 13 residues. V was pared by 10 bases and J by 7 bases, with 11 bases of the junction left unmatched. For the CDR3, the DNA is TGTGCCACGGGACAGGATTTGGGGGGGACCCAGTACTTC. Translation: CATGQDLGGTQYF.

V and J are TRBV7-2 and TRBJ2-1, with D possibly being TRBD1 (6 bases). Trimming pared 4 bases from V and 14 bases from J, leaving 15 bases between. The germline CDR1 and CDR2 sequences are SGHTA and FQGNSA. The CDR3 sequence is 12 residues long. The CDR3 coding sequence is TGTGCCAGCAGCTCCCCGACAGGCGGCAAGTTCTTC. Amino acids: CASSSPTGGKFF. The full variable domain, its missing parts supplied by reference TRBV7-2 and TRBJ2-1, is GAGVSQSPSNKVTEKGKDVELRCDPISGHTALYWYRQSLGQGLEFLIYFQGNSAPDKSGLPSDRFSAERTGGSVSTLTIQRTQQEDSAVYLCASSSPTGGKFFGPGTRLTVL.

V gene TRBV6-5 combines with J gene TRBJ2-5, with TRBD2 matching over 12 bases. This CDR3 region has 15 residues. The germline V gene encodes CDR1 MNHEY and CDR2 SVGAGI. V gave up 8 bases and J gave up 5 bases; unmatched junction bases: 9. In DNA form, the CDR3 reads TGTGCCAGCGGGCGGACTAGCGGGAATGGGGAGACCCAGTACTTC. As protein: CASGRTSGNGETQYF.

This clone appeared a single time. The chain uses TRBV9 and TRBJ1-1; D is possibly TRBD1 (6 bases). This CDR3 region has 17 residues. Germline V lookup: CDR1 SGDLS, CDR2 YYNGEE. The V gene lost 4 bases and the J gene lost 3 bases, with 22 bases spanning the gap. The CDR3 coding sequence is TGTGCCAGCAGCATAGGGACAACCATAGGGGGGGACACTGAAGCTTTCTTT. As protein: CASSIGTTIGGDTEAFF.

In this sample, this clone turned up once. The chain employs TRBV29-1 and TRBJ2-7, with 7 bases identical to TRBD1. CDR1 and CDR2 (germline): SQVTM, ANQGSEA. Trimming cost V 5 bases and J 4 bases; bases outside gene matches: 14. The CDR3 extends over 15 amino acids. CDR3 sequence (DNA): TGCAGCGTTCTCCACCCGGGACAGAGTAAATACGAGCAGTACTTC. This encodes CSVLHPGQSKYEQYF.

The chain links TRBV7-2 to TRBJ2-5; TRBD2 matches 8 bases. The CDR3 consists of 17 residues. With 4 bases clipped from V and 2 bases from J, the junction kept 12 bases outside the gene matches. The germline V gene has CDR1 SGHTA and CDR2 FQGNSA. The CDR3, as DNA: TGTGCCAGCAGCTCCCCACCGGGACTAGTTCCACAAGAGACCCAGTACTTC. It codes for CASSSPPGLVPQETQYF.

The V gene is TRBV7-9, the J gene TRBJ2-1, with D unclear. CDR3 length: 13 amino acids. V was pared by 3 bases and J by 7 bases, with 10 bases between. CDR1 SEHNR and CDR2 FQNEAQ come from the germline V gene (reference sequence). The CDR3 is CASSLPTRNEQFF. The DNA for the CDR3 is TGTGCCAGCAGCTTGCCCACGCGAAATGAGCAGTTCTTC. The whole variable domain, remainder taken from reference TRBV7-9 and TRBJ2-1, is DTGVSQNPRHKITKRGQNVTFRCDPISEHNRLYWYRQTLGQGPEFLTYFQNEAQLEKSRLLSDRFSAERPKGSFSTLEIQRTEQGDSAMYLCASSLPTRNEQFFGPGTRLTVL.

This clone was picked up one time. The V gene is TRBV27, the J gene TRBJ1-1; 7 bases agree with TRBD1. The germline gives CDR1 MNHEY, CDR2 SMNVEV (reference sequence). The V gene end was trimmed by 6 bases and the J gene end by 3 bases; junction bases not matched to a gene: 13. CDR3 length equals 16 residues. Here the CDR3 reads CASRRQGITQDTEAFF. The CDR3 DNA reads as TGTGCCAGCAGGAGACAGGGAATTACGCAGGACACTGAAGCTTTCTTT.

This chain uses TRBV5-1 with TRBJ1-2; 8 bases are a match to TRBD1. CDR3 size: 17 residues. V gave up 4 bases and J gave up 10 bases; unmatched junction bases: 21. Germline V gene lookup returns CDR1 SGHRS and CDR2 YFSETQ. CDR3 protein: CASSIQGAWIHLADYTF. The CDR3 DNA is TGCGCCAGCAGCATTCAGGGGGCTTGGATTCATCTGGCAGACTACACCTTC.

V is TRBV10-3 and J is TRBJ2-3; D perhaps matches TRBD1 (5 bases). V was cut by 6 bases and J by 0 bases, with 13 bases left in between. Germline loops: CDR1 ENHRY, CDR2 SYGVKD. This CDR3 has 15 amino acids. Written as DNA, the CDR3 is TGTGCCATCAGGAACAGGATAGGGAGCACAGATACGCAGTATTTT. Its protein product is CAIRNRIGSTDTQYF.

The chain recombines TRBV20-1 with TRBJ1-1; 8 bases are a match to TRBD1. Trimming removed 5 bases from V and 8 bases from J; junction bases left unmatched: 4. Per the germline V gene, CDR1 is DFQATT and CDR2 is SNEGSKA (reference sequence). The length of the CDR3 is 11 residues. CDR3 nucleotide sequence: TGCAGTGCTCGAGGGGACAGGGAAGCTTTCTTT. This sequence encodes CSARGDREAFF.

In this sample, this clone turned up once. The rearrangement joins TRBV4-3 to TRBJ2-1; D remains ambiguous. The V gene lost 0 bases and the J gene lost 7 bases, with 7 bases spanning the gap. Germline loops: CDR1 LGHNA, CDR2 YSLEER. The CDR3 runs 13 residues. Here the CDR3 reads CASSQDQANEQFF. In DNA form, the CDR3 reads TGCGCCAGCAGCCAAGATCAAGCGAATGAGCAGTTCTTC.

The rearrangement uses TRBV5-4 and TRBJ1-2; D call uncertain. The V gene's germline CDR1 is SGHNT and CDR2 YYREEE (reference sequence). There are 14 residues in the CDR3. V was pared by 2 bases and J by 8 bases, with 16 bases between. The CDR3 DNA reads as TGTGCCAGCAGCTTTAATGAAGGACTTAGGGGCTACACCTTC. This codes for CASSFNEGLRGYTF.

The genes are TRBV18 and TRBJ1-1; 7 positions match TRBD1. This CDR3 comprises 14 residues. Germline V gene sequence: CDR1 KGHSH, CDR2 LQKENI. Trimming took 5 bases from V and 1 from J; bases not matched to a gene: 4. CDR3 region: CASSARTGNTEAFF. For the CDR3, the DNA is TGTGCCAGCTCAGCAAGGACAGGGAACACTGAAGCTTTCTTT.

Remarks on this clone: This CDR3 is also generated by other DNA sequences in the sample. This chain uses TRBV28 with TRBJ1-3; D unresolved. CDR1 and CDR2 (germline): MDHEN, SYDVKM. Trimming took 5 bases from V and 7 from J, leaving 15 bases between them. The CDR3 sequence is 14 residues long. The CDR3 sequence: CASSPPGFGNTIYF. The CDR3 DNA sequence: TGTGCCAGCAGTCCCCCGGGGTTCGGCAACACCATATATTTT.